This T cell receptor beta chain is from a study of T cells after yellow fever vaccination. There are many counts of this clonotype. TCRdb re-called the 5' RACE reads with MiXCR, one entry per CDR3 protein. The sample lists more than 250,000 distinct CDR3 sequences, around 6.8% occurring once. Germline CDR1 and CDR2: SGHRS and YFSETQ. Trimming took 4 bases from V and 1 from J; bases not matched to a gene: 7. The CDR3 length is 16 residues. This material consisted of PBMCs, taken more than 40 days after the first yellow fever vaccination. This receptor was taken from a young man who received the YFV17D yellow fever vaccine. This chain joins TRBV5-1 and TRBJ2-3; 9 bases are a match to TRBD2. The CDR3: CASSPFVAGGTDTQYF. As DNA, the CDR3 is TGCGCCAGCAGCCCTTTTGTAGCGGGGGGCACAGATACGCAGTATTTT.